This T cell receptor beta chain was identified in a study of OX40 agonist ivuxolimab in advanced cancers. About the study: Antecedent anti-PD-1, anti-PD-L1 or anti-CTLA-4 therapy was permissible, with 35% to 40% having received some.

Exclusion applied to patients with autoimmune disease history or systemic immunosuppression. Profiling relied on immunoSEQ multiplex PCR, and the TCRdb table lists in-frame clones only, not all of them. The sample has about 36,000 clones; roughly 69% are singletons. V trimming: 1 base; J trimming: 8 bases; junction bases outside the gene matches: 4. CDR3 length: 13 amino acids. Germline CDR1 is SEHNR and CDR2 is FQNEAQ (reference sequence). This receptor was obtained from an adult with an advanced solid tumor such as melanoma, head and neck, liver or kidney cancer. The V call is TRBV7-9, the J call TRBJ1-2; 7 positions agree with TRBD1. The specimen was CD4+ or CD8+ T cells sorted from blood, collected in a trial of the OX40 agonist ivuxolimab. This CDR3 is CASSLGGQQGYTF. CDR3 coding DNA: TGTGCCAGCAGCTTAGGGGGACAGCAAGGCTACACCTTC.